The T cell receptor (beta chain) under discussion was sequenced for a study of shared clonotypes between healthy human individuals. The protocol was immunoSEQ multiplex PCR, while the TCRdb copy is restricted to in-frame clones and leaves out a portion. Of about 2.4 million clones in the sample, around 90% were seen once. About this clone itself: The antigen is not known.

Overall study findings and caveats: The study found about 5% of naive CD4 clonotypes shared across a handful of donors.

Germline V gives CDR1 SGHAT, CDR2 FQNNGV. Trimming pared 4 bases from V and 6 bases from J, leaving 15 bases between. The CDR3 is 15 amino acids. V usage is TRBV11-2 and J usage is TRBJ2-2; D is undetermined. Input material: naive CD4+ T cells sorted from blood. Subset meaning: CD45RA+ positively selected. The TCR originated in a man between 18 and 35 years old in good health. Written as DNA, the CDR3 is TGTGCCAGCAGCTCCCCGGGCCCCTTCCCCGGGGAGCTGTTTTTT. The encoded protein is CASSSPGPFPGELFF.